This is a list of T cell receptor beta chains from one sample in a study of tumor-infiltrating lymphocytes in primary liver carcinoma. TCRdb independently ran MiXCR on the multiplex PCR reads; one entry per CDR3 protein. The data hold almost 200,000 distinct CDR3 sequences, with roughly two thirds observed a single time. Material for sequencing was peripheral blood. The receptor source for this set is a woman between 55 and 75 years old with primary liver carcinoma and hepatitis B virus infection. Each CDR3 is given with its conserved first and last residue. The D gene is left open where the match is weak. A row's size may be missing; if present it is once, few, many or a size class.

D: TRBD2
size: -
V: TRBV5-4
J: TRBJ2-3
DNA: TGTGCCAACAGCTCCGGGACTAGCGGACGCACAGATACGCAGTATTTT
CDR3: CANSSGTSGRTDTQYF

D: -
size: many
V: TRBV6-5
J: TRBJ1-1
DNA: TGTGCCAGCAGGAAAATTGCAGGGACCATGAACACTGAAGCTTTCTTT
CDR3: CASRKIAGTMNTEAFF

D: TRBD1
size: few
V: TRBV28
J: TRBJ2-1
DNA: TGTGCCAGCACCGTTGCGGGGACAGGGGGCCGAGATGAGCAGTTCTTC
CDR3: CASTVAGTGGRDEQFF

D: -
size: -
V: TRBV29-1
J: TRBJ2-3
DNA: TGCAGCGTGAGGGGGGAGATCAGCACAGATGCGCAGTATTTT
CDR3: CSVRGEISTDAQYF

D: -
size: -
V: TRBV28
J: TRBJ2-7
DNA: TGTGCCAGCAGCCCCGCTGGGGCGGGCCCCTACGAGCAGTACTTC
CDR3: CASSPAGAGPYEQYF

D: TRBD1
size: many
V: TRBV29-1
J: TRBJ2-7
DNA: TGCAGCGTTGAGGGGGGACAGGGGGCCAACGAGCAGTACTTC
CDR3: CSVEGGQGANEQYF

D: TRBD2
size: few
V: TRBV6-1
J: TRBJ2-5
DNA: TGTGCCAGCAGTGTTTCGCGGGTTGGGGGGACTAGAAACCAAGAGACCCAGTACTTC
CDR3: CASSVSRVGGTRNQETQYF

D: -
size: -
V: TRBV28
J: TRBJ2-5
DNA: TGTGCCAGCAATTTTAAGGGGGAGTATCAAGAGACCCAGTACTTC
CDR3: CASNFKGEYQETQYF

D: TRBD2
size: -
V: TRBV5-1
J: TRBJ2-3
DNA: TGCGCCAGCAGCCCGTCAGCGGGGAGTGGGACAGATACGCAGTATTTT
CDR3: CASSPSAGSGTDTQYF

D: -
size: -
V: TRBV6-2/TRBV6-3
J: TRBJ2-1
DNA: TGTGTCAGCCACCCCGGTAGCTCCTACAATGAGCAGTTCTTC
CDR3: CVSHPGSSYNEQFF

D: -
size: many
V: TRBV6-1
J: TRBJ2-3
DNA: TGTGCCAGCAGTGAAGTATGGTCAGATACGCAGTATTTT
CDR3: CASSEVWSDTQYF

D: TRBD1
size: -
V: TRBV29-1
J: TRBJ2-7
DNA: TGCAGCCTCCGATGGACAGGGGCTTCTGGCCACGAGCAGTACTTC
CDR3: CSLRWTGASGHEQYF

D: -
size: few
V: TRBV7-2
J: TRBJ1-6
DNA: TGTGCCAGCAGCCCCGGACAGTTCCGTTCACCCCTCCACTTT
CDR3: CASSPGQFRSPLHF

D: -
size: -
V: TRBV4-1
J: TRBJ1-5
DNA: TGCGCCATCAGCCAAGAGAGGACCAGGGCGGGTCAGCCCCAGCATTTT
CDR3: CAISQERTRAGQPQHF

D: -
size: -
V: TRBV28
J: TRBJ1-2
DNA: TGTGCCAGCATCCCACACTCTGTCAGGGGTGACGGCTACACCTTC
CDR3: CASIPHSVRGDGYTF

D: -
size: -
V: TRBV28
J: TRBJ1-1
DNA: TGTGCCAGCGGCCTAAGGTGGGGCGCGTCGAACACTGAAGCTTTCTTT
CDR3: CASGLRWGASNTEAFF

D: -
size: -
V: TRBV28
J: TRBJ2-1
DNA: TGTACCAGCAGTTTCCCGGACAGACTCAATGAGCAGTTCTTC
CDR3: CTSSFPDRLNEQFF

D: TRBD1
size: few
V: TRBV30
J: TRBJ2-3
DNA: TGTGCCTGGAGGCGGGACAGGGGCACAGATACGCAGTATTTT
CDR3: CAWRRDRGTDTQYF

D: -
size: -
V: TRBV12-3/TRBV12-4
J: TRBJ2-2
DNA: TGTGCCACCGGCTTGGATATGACCGGGGAGCTGTTTTTC
CDR3: CATGLDMTGELFF

D: TRBD1
size: -
V: TRBV7-3
J: TRBJ2-7
DNA: TGTGCTAGCAGCCGGCGAGTGGGGCAGGGGGCATCCGACGAGCAGTACTTC
CDR3: CASSRRVGQGASDEQYF

D: -
size: -
V: TRBV5-5
J: TRBJ1-1
DNA: TGTGCCAGCAGCTCCGGGGACACAGGGATTTCTTACACTGAAACTTTCTTT
CDR3: CASSSGDTGISYTETFF

D: -
size: -
V: TRBV6-2/TRBV6-3
J: TRBJ2-1
DNA: TGTGCCAGCAATGCCACTTCTATAGAGCAGTTCTTC
CDR3: CASNATSIEQFF

D: -
size: -
V: TRBV11-1
J: TRBJ2-2
DNA: TGTGCCAGCAGACTGAGCCTTGACATCGGGGGGCTGTCTTTT
CDR3: CASRLSLDIGGLSF

D: -
size: once
V: TRBV6-2/TRBV6-3
J: TRBJ2-7
DNA: TGTGCCCTCAGTGCCGGTTACGAGCAGTACTTC
CDR3: CALSAGYEQYF

D: -
size: -
V: TRBV11-2
J: TRBJ2-7
DNA: TGTGCCAGCAGCTTAGATCCAGCGGAAGGGCCCTCCGTGCAGTACTTC
CDR3: CASSLDPAEGPSVQYF

D: -
size: -
V: TRBV28
J: TRBJ2-1
DNA: TGTGCCAGCAGTTTTCTCCGGGACCTCGTCAATGAGCAGTTCTTC
CDR3: CASSFLRDLVNEQFF

D: TRBD2
size: few
V: TRBV28
J: TRBJ2-5
DNA: TGTGCCAGCACCAGAGCGGGAGGGGGAGAGACCCAGTACTTC
CDR3: CASTRAGGGETQYF

D: -
size: once
V: TRBV5-6
J: TRBJ2-5
DNA: TGTGCCAGCAGCCTCCAAGAGACCCGGTACTTC
CDR3: CASSLQETRYF

D: TRBD2
size: -
V: TRBV6-1
J: TRBJ2-2
DNA: TGTGCCAGCGGCGGGACTAGGGGCACCAGGGAGCTGTTTTTT
CDR3: CASGGTRGTRELFF

D: -
size: -
V: TRBV28
J: TRBJ2-1
DNA: TGTGCCAGCAGTTCCATAACGAGGGATGAGCAGCTCTTC
CDR3: CASSSITRDEQLF

D: TRBD1
size: -
V: TRBV6-6
J: TRBJ2-3
DNA: TGTGCCAGCAGTCCCCTGGACAGGGGGACAGATACGCAGTATTTT
CDR3: CASSPLDRGTDTQYF

D: -
size: few
V: TRBV6-2/TRBV6-3
J: TRBJ1-3
DNA: TGTGCCAGCAGTCGTCTACAGGTGACTGGAAACACCATATATTTT
CDR3: CASSRLQVTGNTIYF

D: TRBD1
size: -
V: TRBV19
J: TRBJ2-3
DNA: TGTGCCAGTAGTATGACAGGGGGCACAGATACGCAGTATTTT
CDR3: CASSMTGGTDTQYF

D: -
size: few
V: TRBV7-9
J: TRBJ1-6
DNA: TGTGCCAGCAGATTTGGAGATTCACCCCTCCACTTT
CDR3: CASRFGDSPLHF

D: TRBD1
size: -
V: TRBV23-1
J: TRBJ2-1
DNA: TGCGCCAGCAGTCAATCGGTCGAAGTCAGGGGGAGTGGCCACAATGAGCAGTTCTTC
CDR3: CASSQSVEVRGSGHNEQFF

D: -
size: -
V: TRBV6-5
J: TRBJ1-5
DNA: TGTGCCAGCAGTTCGGGACTTATAAATCAGCCCCAGCATTTT
CDR3: CASSSGLINQPQHF

D: -
size: once
V: TRBV30
J: TRBJ1-1
DNA: TGTGCCCGGACGGTGTTGAACACTGAAGCTTTCTTT
CDR3: CARTVLNTEAFF